The table lists the clone carrying this T cell receptor beta chain with a count of one. The antigen is unknown. With 1 base removed from V and 13 bases from J, the gap between germline ends came to 13 bases. The CDR3 length is 13 residues. Germline CDR1 is SEHNR and CDR2 is FQNEAQ (reference sequence). The use of a sample-barcoded 5' primer and a J-beta primer mix characterized a second PCR of 7 to 11 cycles. TCRdb reprocessed the 5' RACE reads via MiXCR and lists one record per CDR3 protein. The sample holds about a million distinct CDR3 sequences, just over 50% seen once. This entry is derived from a study of blood T cells in healthy people across ages. Study-level points and caveats: Estimates based on one million T cells were treated as lower bounds.

The TCR comes from a woman aged 55-75 years in good health. The sequenced sample consisted of blood. The chain has TRBV7-9 and TRBJ1-4; tentatively, D is TRBD1 (6 bases). The CDR3, as DNA: TGTGCCAGCAGCTTAGACGTACAGGGCGGACTGTTTTTT. This codes for CASSLDVQGGLFF.